The T cell receptor (beta chain) under discussion was sequenced for a study of radiation and T cells in renal cell carcinoma. Study outcomes and limitations: Pretreatment tumor biopsies were lacking, so baseline clonotypes are unknown.

This sample's time point: blood 4 weeks post-SBRT, at nephrectomy. Specified treatment: 15 Gy SBRT to primary tumor, nephrectomy 4 weeks later. Nephrectomy followed 15 Gy stereotactic body radiation by 4 weeks. After SBRT, blood was collected at 2 and 4 weeks, plus baseline. Profiling relied on immunoSEQ multiplex PCR, and the TCRdb table lists in-frame clones only, not all of them. The table lists fewer than 80,000 clones, 70% to 90% of them singletons, with roughly 2.2% in the top ten. The CDR3 runs to 13 residues. Per the germline V gene, CDR1 is MNHEY and CDR2 is SVGAGI. V lost 2 bases, J lost 6 bases, and 10 bases lay in between. Points on this clone: Its matching antigen is unknown.

This clonotype was obtained from a woman aged 60 to 75 with renal cell carcinoma. The chain is built from TRBV6-5 and TRBJ1-2; D gene unclear. The input for sequencing was blood, taken from a patient whose treatment included radiotherapy and nephrectomy. The CDR3 DNA sequence: TGTGCCAGCAGTTACGGGGAGGGCCATGGCTACACCTTC. This encodes CASSYGEGHGYTF.